This T cell receptor beta chain was found in a study of cytomegalovirus exposure and HLA in healthy donors. The V segment lost 4 bases and the J segment 4 bases; nucleotides outside the gene matches: 3. The CDR3 sequence is 13 residues long. Germline CDR1 reads SGHVS; CDR2 reads FQNEAQ. 13 Jbeta primers and 60 Vbeta primers were used for the PCR. Profiled with immunoSEQ multiplex PCR; TCRdb holds only in-frame clones, not every one. This table holds approximately 150,000 clones, roughly 85% found once. The sequence came from a woman aged 50 to 60 in good health and CMV-seronegative. The rearrangement uses TRBV7-8 and TRBJ1-2; 7 nucleotides align to TRBD1. Sequenced sample: PBMCs. The CDR3 here is CASSSRGTYGYTF. CDR3 in DNA: TGTGCCAGCAGCTCCAGGGGGACCTATGGCTACACCTTC.